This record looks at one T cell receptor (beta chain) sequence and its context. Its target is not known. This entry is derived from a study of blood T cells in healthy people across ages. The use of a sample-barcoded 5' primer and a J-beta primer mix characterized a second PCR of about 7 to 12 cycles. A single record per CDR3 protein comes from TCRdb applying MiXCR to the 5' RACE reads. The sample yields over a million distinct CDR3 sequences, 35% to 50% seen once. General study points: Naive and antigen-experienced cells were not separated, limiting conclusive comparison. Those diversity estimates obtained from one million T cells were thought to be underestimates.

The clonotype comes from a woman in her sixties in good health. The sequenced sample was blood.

In DNA, the CDR3 is TGTGCCAGCAGTCCGACGGACGGAGGGCCAGATACGCAGTATTTT. It translates to CASSPTDGGPDTQYF. The J gene is TRBJ2-3, the V gene TRBV28; TRBD2 might be the D (6 bases). Trimming shortened V by 5 bases and J by 4 bases, and 16 bases separated the two germline ends. Germline loops: CDR1 MDHEN, CDR2 SYDVKM. CDR3 length: 15 amino acids. The full variable domain, in which reference TRBV28 and TRBJ2-3 provide the parts outside the CDR3, is DVKVTQSSRYLVKRTGEKVFLECVQDMDHENMFWYRQDPGLGLRLIYFSYDVKMKEKGDIPEGYSVSREKKERFSLILESASTNQTSMYLCASSPTDGGPDTQYFGPGTRLTVL.